Following are 20 T cell receptor beta chains from one sample sequenced in a study of breast tumors, draining lymph nodes, adjacent tissues. One entry per CDR3 protein, called by TCRdb with MiXCR from the multiplex PCR reads. Of about 15,000 distinct CDR3 sequences in the sample, approximately 50% were seen once. Sequencing input: tumor-adjacent breast tissue. These receptors were collected from a female donor with breast cancer. Some clones in this sample may be carry-over from other donors' samples.

This clonotype was detected once. V is TRBV11-2 and J is TRBJ1-5; weak D call: TRBD1 (5 bases). Trimming cost V 9 bases and J 1 base, with 16 bases left between them. Germline V lookup: CDR1 SGHAT, CDR2 FQNNGV. This CDR3 has 15 amino acids. The CDR3 DNA reads as TGTGCCAGTCGAGACAGCCGGGAGAGCAATCAGCCCCAGCATTTT. The encoded protein is CASRDSRESNQPQHF.

J is TRBJ2-7 and V is TRBV5-1, with 13 bases lining up with TRBD2. V shed 4 bases and J 9 bases; nucleotides not matched to a gene: 13. Germline V gene lookup returns CDR1 SGHRS and CDR2 YFSETQ. This CDR3 region has 16 residues. The CDR3: CASSPTRTSGSLVQYF. As DNA, the CDR3 is TGCGCCAGCAGCCCGACCCGGACTAGCGGGAGTCTCGTGCAGTACTTC.

This clonotype was counted ten times or more. This chain uses TRBV7-2 with TRBJ2-1, with 16 positions matching TRBD2. V was pared by 5 bases and J by 9 bases, with 7 bases of the junction left unmatched. CDR3 length: 16 residues. Per the germline V gene, CDR1 is SGHTA and CDR2 is FQGNSA. CDR3 loop: CASSRAGTSGRVEQFF. The DNA for the CDR3 is TGTGCCAGCAGCAGAGCGGGGACTAGCGGGAGGGTTGAGCAGTTCTTC.

This clonotype appeared many times. A read error may be the cause here, since a much bigger clone is one base away. This is likely a read error, given that the CDR3 carries no conserved phenylalanine or tryptophan at its end. J is TRBJ2-1 and V is TRBV7-9, with 7 bases aligning to TRBD1. The CDR3 has 14 amino acids. V lost 5 bases and J lost 5; bases outside the gene matches: 6. Germline V lookup: CDR1 SEHNR, CDR2 FQNEAQ (reference sequence). The CDR3 DNA follows: TGTGCCAGCAGCCCACGACAGGGACACAATGAGCAGTTCCTC. Amino acid sequence: CASSPRQGHNEQFL.

The V gene is TRBV7-2, the J gene TRBJ2-1; D may be TRBD1 (5 bases). This CDR3 contains 15 residues. CDR1 is SGHTA and CDR2 is FQGNSA in the germline V gene. V was trimmed by 2 bases and J by 5 bases, leaving 13 bases between them. CDR3 sequence: CASSLKQGGHNEQFF. The CDR3 DNA is TGTGCCAGCAGCTTAAAGCAGGGTGGGCACAATGAGCAGTTCTTC.

In regard to this clonotype: A much larger clone differs from this one at a single base, so this may be a read error. V and J are TRBV6-1 and TRBJ1-5; 7 bases line up with TRBD1. The germline V gene has CDR1 MNHNS and CDR2 SASEGT. The CDR3 contains 15 residues. This CDR3 reads CAGSPSQGGDQSQHF. The CDR3, as DNA: TGTGCCGGCAGTCCCTCGCAGGGGGGCGATCAGTCCCAGCATTTT.

This clonotype was counted a few times. This rearrangement joins TRBV20-1 to TRBJ2-2, with TRBD2 matching over 9 bases. Looked up from germline, CDR1 is DFQATT and CDR2 is SNEGSKA (reference sequence). This CDR3 comprises 15 residues. Trimming at V came to 6 bases and at J to 6 bases, leaving 11 bases not matched to a gene. CDR3 sequence reads: CSARSGSGRAGELFF. CDR3 sequence (DNA): TGCAGTGCCCGTAGCGGGAGTGGTAGGGCCGGGGAGCTGTTTTTT.

Only a few counts were recorded for this clonotype. The chain employs TRBV2 and TRBJ1-4; D call uncertain. Germline loops: CDR1 SNHLY, CDR2 FYNNEI. CDR3 size: 13 residues. The V end lost 6 bases, the J end lost 6 bases, and 11 bases lay between the germline ends. CDR3 DNA: TGTGCCAGCAGATCGGACCGCTATGAAAAACTGTTTTTT. Protein sequence: CASRSDRYEKLFF.

The rearrangement uses TRBV2 and TRBJ2-5, with D perhaps matching TRBD2 (5 bases). Germline-derived CDR1 and CDR2 are SNHLY and FYNNEI. The CDR3 is 13 residues long. V was pared by 7 bases and J by 7 bases, with 16 bases between. DNA for the CDR3: TGTGCCAGCAAGTTGGAGGTTCTAGGGACCCAGTACTTC. Residues: CASKLEVLGTQYF.

The rearrangement links TRBV11-3 to TRBJ1-3; D perhaps matches TRBD1 (5 bases). Germline V gene lookup returns CDR1 SGHNT and CDR2 YENEEA. CDR3 length: 12 amino acids. Trimming pared 8 bases from V and 3 bases from J, leaving 8 bases between. CDR3 amino acids: CASRDFGNTIYF. CDR3 DNA sequence: TGTGCCAGCCGGGACTTTGGAAACACCATATATTTT.

This clonotype was found many times. This rearrangement joins TRBV27 to TRBJ1-6; no clear D. The CDR3 spans 15 residues. Trimming pared 2 bases from V and 5 bases from J, leaving 10 bases between. Per the germline V gene, CDR1 is MNHEY and CDR2 is SMNVEV (reference sequence). The CDR3 region is CASSLGWANNSPLHF. The CDR3 DNA sequence: TGTGCCAGCAGTTTAGGGTGGGCCAATAATTCACCCCTCCACTTT.

The rearrangement uses TRBV15 and TRBJ1-4; no firm D call. The germline V and J ends were trimmed by 0 bases and 8 bases, with 13 bases remaining between them. The germline V gene has CDR1 LNHNV and CDR2 YYDKDF (reference sequence). CDR3 size: 15 residues. CDR3 in DNA: TGTGCCACCAGCAGAGATAGCAGAGGAGGCGAAAAACTGTTTTTT. Translating gives CATSRDSRGGEKLFF. The whole variable domain, filled in from reference TRBV15 and TRBJ1-4, reads DAMVIQNPRYQVTQFGKPVTLSCSQTLNHNVMYWYQQKSSQAPKLLFHYYDKDFNNEADTPDNFQSRRPNTSFCFLDIRSPGLGDTAMYLCATSRDSRGGEKLFFGSGTQLSVL.

This clonotype was seen a few times. The chain combines TRBV19 with TRBJ1-5; D not resolved. The CDR3 totals 14 residues. The germline CDR1 and CDR2 sequences are LNHDA and SQIVND (reference sequence). Trimming took off 5 bases at V and 5 bases at J, with 13 bases between the two ends. CDR3 sequence reads: CASSALRRDQPQHF. CDR3 sequence (DNA): TGTGCCAGTAGTGCCCTTCGACGAGATCAGCCCCAGCATTTT.

By sample share, this clonotype is medium-sized. The chain joins TRBV6-6 to TRBJ1-6; no clear D. V lost 5 bases to trimming and J lost 5 bases, with 16 bases between them. Germline V gene data show CDR1 as MNHNY and CDR2 as SVGAGI (reference sequence). The CDR3 runs to 16 residues. CDR3 loop: CASSRDSPENNSPLHF. DNA for the CDR3: TGTGCCAGCAGTAGGGATTCACCTGAAAATAATTCACCCCTCCACTTT.

The chain recombines TRBV2 with TRBJ2-5, with 10 nucleotides matching TRBD2. Looked up from germline, CDR1 is SNHLY and CDR2 is FYNNEI. The CDR3 has 14 residues. V lost 3 bases to trimming and J lost 5 bases; unmatched junction nucleotides: 3. Here the CDR3 reads CASSEGGLAETQYF. The DNA for the CDR3 is TGTGCCAGCAGTGAGGGGGGACTAGCGGAGACCCAGTACTTC.

V and J are TRBV29-1 and TRBJ2-5; no reliable D call. V was cut by 4 bases and J by 1 base, with 19 bases left in between. The CDR3 has 16 residues. Germline V gives CDR1 SQVTM, CDR2 ANQGSEA. CDR3 residues: CSVVFVSAATQETQYF. The DNA for the CDR3 is TGCAGCGTTGTCTTCGTTTCGGCGGCTACCCAAGAGACCCAGTACTTC.

This clonotype is judged medium-sized. The gene calls are TRBV9 and TRBJ2-7; D may correspond to TRBD1 or TRBD2 (5 bases each). The CDR3 has 15 residues. Germline CDR1 SGDLS, CDR2 YYNGEE. V was pared by 4 bases and J by 6 bases, with 20 bases between. CDR3 protein: CASSPQTGTQAEQYF. CDR3 sequence (DNA): TGTGCCAGCAGCCCACAGACCGGGACGCAGGCCGAGCAGTACTTC. The complete variable domain, with remaining parts taken from reference TRBV9 and TRBJ2-7, reads DSGVTQTPKHLITATGQRVTLRCSPRSGDLSVYWYQQSLDQGLQFLIQYYNGEERAKGNILERFSAQQFPDLHSELNLSSLELGDSALYFCASSPQTGTQAEQYFGPGTRLTVT.

This clonotype appeared a single time. The chain uses TRBV5-8 and TRBJ1-1, with no clear D. This CDR3 region has 15 residues. Deletions cut 5 bases from V and 5 bases from J, with 19 bases between. CDR1 and CDR2 (germline): SGHTS, YDEGEE. The CDR3 protein is CASSFGRALGTEAFF. The CDR3 bases are TGTGCCAGCAGTTTCGGACGGGCCCTGGGTACTGAAGCTTTCTTT.

The table lists this clonotype with a count of one. CDR3 residues: CASSLISLTYEQYF. In DNA form, the CDR3 reads TGTGCCAGCAGCTTGATAAGTCTTACCTACGAGCAGTACTTC. The chain carries TRBV7-2 and TRBJ2-7; D remains unclear. The CDR3 length is 14 residues. CDR1 is SGHTA and CDR2 is FQGNSA in the germline V gene. V was clipped by 3 bases and J by 2 bases, with 11 bases between them. Supplemented by reference TRBV7-2 and TRBJ2-7, the full variable domain reads GAGVSQSPSNKVTEKGKDVELRCDPISGHTALYWYRQSLGQGLEFLIYFQGNSAPDKSGLPSDRFSAERTGGSVSTLTIQRTQQEDSAVYLCASSLISLTYEQYFGPGTRLTVT.

There are many counts of this clonotype. This chain links TRBV18 with TRBJ2-7, with D unresolved. The germline V gene encodes CDR1 KGHSH and CDR2 LQKENI. V was shortened by 3 bases and J by 2 bases, with 11 bases between the two germline ends. The CDR3 consists of 14 residues. CDR3 coding DNA: TGTGCCAGCTCACCTAACCTAGATACCTACGAGCAGTACTTC. Protein sequence: CASSPNLDTYEQYF.